This TCR beta chain was identified in a study of T cell changes during pregnancy in multiple sclerosis. This CDR3 is 15 amino acids long. V lost 2 bases and J 2 bases, leaving 14 bases between the germline ends. The germline CDR1 and CDR2 sequences are SGHRS and YFSETQ. TCRdb keeps only in-frame clones here, not all; method: immunoSEQ multiplex PCR. The repertoire holds some 36,000 clones, with under 95% as singletons. The receptor's source is a female donor in good health, enrolled as a control in a pregnancy study. J is TRBJ2-7 and V is TRBV5-1; tentatively, D is TRBD2 (5 bases). The sample was CD4+ T cells from peripheral blood mononuclear cells, taken in the second trimester of pregnancy. CDR3 nucleotide sequence: TGCGCCAGCAGCTTTATAACCGGAGGCGCCTACGAGCAGTACTTC. It encodes CASSFITGGAYEQYF. Full variable domain (remainder filled in from reference TRBV5-1 and TRBJ2-7): KAGVTQTPRYLIKTRGQQVTLSCSPISGHRSVSWYQQTPGQGLQFLFEYFSETQRNKGNFPGRFSGRQFSNSRSEMNVSTLELGDSALYLCASSFITGGAYEQYFGPGTRLTVT.